The rows below give T cell receptor beta chains drawn from one sample of a study of shared T cell receptors in the human thymus. Data came from immunoSEQ multiplex PCR; TCRdb stores just in-frame clones and leaves some out. The table shows hundreds of thousands of clones, with approximately 78% occurring only once. These data also formed part of another study, on human thymus T cells.

Sequenced material: thymocytes. Receptor source: a boy in the first two years of life with a congenital heart defect. Each CDR3 is given with its conserved first and last residue. D genes are given only for firm matches. Not every row has a clone size; where given, it reads once, few, many or a size class.

v_gene,d_gene,abundance,j_gene,CDR3nt,CDR3aa
TRBV5-6,TRBD1,NA,TRBJ1-5,TGTGCCAGCAGCAGACAGGGGAATCAGCCCCAGCATTTT,CASSRQGNQPQHF
TRBV15,NA,few,TRBJ1-4,TGTGCCACCAGCAAAACAGGGCAGCGTAATGAAAAACTGTTTTTT,CATSKTGQRNEKLFF
TRBV7-9,TRBD1,NA,TRBJ2-2,TGTGCCAGCAGCCGGCAGGTTTTGGCGACAGGGCTTGGCGGGGAGCTGTTTTTT,CASSRQVLATGLGGELFF
TRBV7-9,NA,NA,TRBJ1-2,TGTGCCAGCAGCCTTGACAGAATCTATGGCTACACCTTC,CASSLDRIYGYTF
TRBV4-3,TRBD2,NA,TRBJ2-1,TGCGCCAGCAGCCAAGAAACGGGGAGGGAGCGGGTAGCCTACAATGAGCAGTTCTTC,CASSQETGRERVAYNEQFF
TRBV19,NA,NA,TRBJ2-7,TGTGCCAGTAGTCCCGGACTGCTCCCGTACGAGCAGTACTTC,CASSPGLLPYEQYF
TRBV29-1,TRBD1,NA,TRBJ2-7,TGCAGCGTTGAAGTAATCGGGACAGGGTTCTACGAGCAGTACTTC,CSVEVIGTGFYEQYF
TRBV12-5,NA,NA,TRBJ1-2,TGTGCTAGAAAGGGGAACTATGGCTACACCTTC,CARKGNYGYTF
TRBV11-3,TRBD1,NA,TRBJ2-7,TGTGCCAGCAGCTTACCCTACCCGGGACAGGGTAACGAGCAGTACTTC,CASSLPYPGQGNEQYF
TRBV6-4,NA,NA,TRBJ1-2,TGTGCCAGCAGTTCGACCCCAGGGGAAGGCTATGGCTACACCTTC,CASSSTPGEGYGYTF
TRBV10-3,TRBD1,NA,TRBJ2-6,TGTGCCATCAGTGCCGGGACAGCCGTAGCCAACGTCCTGACTTTC,CAISAGTAVANVLTF
TRBV29-1,TRBD1,NA,TRBJ1-2,TGCAGCGTGAATGGGACAGGGAATGGCTACACCTTC,CSVNGTGNGYTF
TRBV11-2,TRBD1,NA,TRBJ1-4,TGTGCCAGCAGACAGGGGACGGATAGTGAAAAACTGTTTTTT,CASRQGTDSEKLFF
TRBV18,TRBD2,NA,TRBJ2-5,TGTGCCAGCTCACTGGGGGGACTAGCGGGAGAGGAGACCCAGTACTTC,CASSLGGLAGEETQYF
TRBV30,TRBD2,NA,TRBJ2-3,TGTGCCTGGAGCCGGACTAGCGGGAGTAGGGTGAGGGGCACAGATACGCAGTATTTT,CAWSRTSGSRVRGTDTQYF
TRBV29-1,TRBD2,NA,TRBJ2-7,TGCAGCGTTGACAGCGGGACGTCCTACGAGCAGTACTTC,CSVDSGTSYEQYF
TRBV14,NA,NA,TRBJ2-5,TGTGCCAGCAGCCAACGGGAAGAGACCCAGTACTTC,CASSQREETQYF
TRBV7-2,TRBD2,few,TRBJ2-7,TGTGCCAGCAGCTTAAAACTAGCGGGGAGACTGAATAGGTCCTACGAGCAGTACTTC,CASSLKLAGRLNRSYEQYF
TRBV9,TRBD2,NA,TRBJ2-5,TGTGCCAGCAGCGCTCTCGAGGGACTAGCGGACCAAGAGACCCAGTACTTC,CASSALEGLADQETQYF
TRBV10-1,NA,once,TRBJ2-5,TGCGCCAGCAGTGAGTCGACAAAGGGCTGGGGGCAAGGGACCCAGTACTTC,CASSESTKGWGQGTQYF
TRBV5-6,TRBD2,NA,TRBJ2-3,TGTGCCAGCAGCTTGCAGCGGGAGGCCCCAAGGTCAGATACGCAGTATTTT,CASSLQREAPRSDTQYF
TRBV27,NA,NA,TRBJ2-7,TGTGCCAGCAGCTCCCCCACAGGAGGGGACCACGAGCAGTACTTC,CASSSPTGGDHEQYF
TRBV15,TRBD2,NA,TRBJ2-1,TGTGCCACCAGCACTGCCTGTGATAGCGGGAGCAACAATGAGCAGTTCTTC,CATSTACDSGSNNEQFF
TRBV7-5,NA,NA,TRBJ2-4,TGTGTCAGAAGCCCGTGTTTGGGCGGGAGAGTTTGCATTCAGTACTTC,CVRSPCLGGRVCIQYF
TRBV4-3,TRBD2,NA,TRBJ2-7,TGCGCCAGCAGCCCGAGCGGGACTAGCTCATCCTACGAGCAGTACTTC,CASSPSGTSSSYEQYF
TRBV29-1,TRBD2,few,TRBJ2-1,TGCAGCGTTGGTAAGACTAGCGTATACCCCTACAATGAGCAGTTCTTC,CSVGKTSVYPYNEQFF
TRBV14,NA,NA,TRBJ2-7,TGTGCCAGCAGCCAGGACTCCTACGCCCAGTACTTC,CASSQDSYAQYF
TRBV28,NA,once,TRBJ2-1,TGTGCCAGCAGTTTACACAGCCGCACTGAGCAGTTCTTC,CASSLHSRTEQFF
TRBV20-1,NA,NA,TRBJ2-5,TGCAGTGCTATGGAGTTCGAGACCCAGTACTTC,CSAMEFETQYF
TRBV5-6,NA,NA,TRBJ2-7,TGTGCCAGCAGCTCTCCGGGGGACCACGAGCAGTACTTC,CASSSPGDHEQYF
TRBV30,TRBD2,NA,TRBJ2-5,TGTGCCCGGAGGGGTAGCGGGAGTCCAACAGAGACCCAGTACTTC,CARRGSGSPTETQYF
TRBV28,NA,NA,TRBJ2-1,TGTGCCAGCACCCGAGGCCTTTTGAATGAGCAGTTCTTC,CASTRGLLNEQFF
TRBV27,TRBD2,NA,TRBJ2-7,TGTGCCAGTACCCTTAGGGGACTAGTTCCCCACCTCTACGAGCAGTACTTC,CASTLRGLVPHLYEQYF
TRBV27,NA,few,TRBJ2-7,TGTGCCAGCAGTCAATCCAACAGGGGACTTACTGACGAGCAGTACTTC,CASSQSNRGLTDEQYF
TRBV5-5,TRBD1,NA,TRBJ1-2,TGTGCCAGCAGCCCAGGGGGGTATGGCTACACCTTC,CASSPGGYGYTF
TRBV30,TRBD2,NA,TRBJ2-3,TGTGCCTGGACCCATAGCGGGAGGGCCCGAGTTGCAGATACGCAGTATTTT,CAWTHSGRARVADTQYF
TRBV4-1,TRBD1,NA,TRBJ1-3,TGCGCCAGCAGCCAAGAATGGGACAGGGTTGGAAACACCATATATTTT,CASSQEWDRVGNTIYF
TRBV5-1,NA,NA,TRBJ1-1,TGCGCCAGCAGCTTGGAGGGAACGAGGGGGGAGGGACGCATGAACACTGAAGCTTTCTTT,CASSLEGTRGEGRMNTEAFF
TRBV7-9,NA,NA,TRBJ2-7,TGTGCCAGCAGCTTAGTGGGGGCGACACCGAGCTCCTACGAGCAGTACTTC,CASSLVGATPSSYEQYF
TRBV4-3,NA,NA,TRBJ2-3,TGCGCCAGCAGCCAGGAAGGAACAGGACGGGCCACAGATACGCAGTATTTT,CASSQEGTGRATDTQYF
TRBV7-2,TRBD2,NA,TRBJ2-1,TGTGCCAGCAGCTTAAAACTAGCGGGAGCTAGCTACAATGAGCAGTTCTTC,CASSLKLAGASYNEQFF
TRBV2,NA,NA,TRBJ1-4,TGTGCCAGCAGCCTACAGGAGTTGAATGAAAAACTGTTTTTT,CASSLQELNEKLFF
TRBV19,NA,NA,TRBJ2-2,TGTGCCAGTAGCCCATCGTTTTATCCGGAGGGGGCAGAGGACACCGGGGAGCTGTTTTTT,CASSPSFYPEGAEDTGELFF
TRBV5-4,NA,NA,TRBJ2-7,TGTGCCAGCAGCTCGGGACAGGGAAAAGCCCGGGGGGGCGACGAGCAGTACTTC,CASSSGQGKARGGDEQYF
TRBV28,TRBD1,NA,TRBJ2-2,TGTGCCAGCAACTCCGGGACAGGCCGGACCGGGGAGCTGTTTTTT,CASNSGTGRTGELFF
TRBV9,TRBD2,NA,TRBJ2-7,TGTGCCAGCAGCCCCCGGACTAGCGGGAGTGTGACCGAGCAGTACTTC,CASSPRTSGSVTEQYF
TRBV15,NA,once,TRBJ1-1,TGTGCCACCAGCAGAGCGGGATACACTGAAGCTTTCTTT,CATSRAGYTEAFF
TRBV14,TRBD1,once,TRBJ2-7,TGTGCCAGCAGCCCTGCCCCCGGGACAGGGGTCGAGCAGTACTTC,CASSPAPGTGVEQYF
TRBV6-5,NA,NA,TRBJ2-7,TGTGCCAGCACCCATACGGCAGGCTACGAGCAGTACTTC,CASTHTAGYEQYF
TRBV19,TRBD2,NA,TRBJ2-2,TGTGCCAGTAGTTTCCGACCGGGACTAGCGGCCGTACGGGGAACCGGGGAGCTGTTTTTT,CASSFRPGLAAVRGTGELFF
TRBV6-5,TRBD1,NA,TRBJ1-1,TGTGCCAGCAGTAAACGTACAGGGGCCGCTTTCTTT,CASSKRTGAAFF
TRBV29-1,NA,NA,TRBJ2-3,TGCAGCGTTCCTAGTGGGGGCAGGGTGGCAGATACGCAGTATTTT,CSVPSGGRVADTQYF
TRBV27,TRBD2,NA,TRBJ2-2,TGTGCCAGCAGTTTACAAGCGGGAGGGAACACCGGGGAGCTGTTTTTT,CASSLQAGGNTGELFF
TRBV11-2,TRBD1,NA,TRBJ2-7,TGTGCCAGCAGCCCTCGGACAGGGGGCGAAGGCTCCTACGAGCAGTACTTC,CASSPRTGGEGSYEQYF
TRBV4-3,NA,NA,TRBJ2-4,TGCGCCAGCAGCCAAGGTACAGTTCTAGCCAAAAACATTCAGTACTTC,CASSQGTVLAKNIQYF
TRBV19,NA,NA,TRBJ2-7,TGTGCCAGTAGTCTTCCGTACGAGCAGTACTTC,CASSLPYEQYF
TRBV28,TRBD2,NA,TRBJ2-7,TGTGCCAGCAGTCCGGGACTAGCGCTAAATTCGATAGGGTACGAGCAGTACTTC,CASSPGLALNSIGYEQYF
TRBV9,NA,NA,TRBJ2-3,TGTGCCAGCAGCGGAACGTCGGCAGGAGATACGCAGTATTTT,CASSGTSAGDTQYF
TRBV6-1,NA,NA,TRBJ2-1,TGTGCCAGCAGTGAAGTGCGGCATTTCCATGAGCAGTTCTTC,CASSEVRHFHEQFF
TRBV5-6,TRBD2,NA,TRBJ2-3,TGTGCCAGCAGCCGGGGACTAGCTAGTCCAGATACGCAGTATTTT,CASSRGLASPDTQYF